Each of the 7 T cell receptor beta chains below was sequenced from the same sample in a study of blood T cell repertoires in COVID-19. Some clones are missing from TCRdb's copy, which holds only in-frame ones; the method was immunoSEQ multiplex PCR. The sample consists of some 390,000 clones, nearly 90% of them appearing once. Sequencing input: PBMCs or T cells enriched from blood (not recorded which). These receptors were collected from a woman younger than 45 who had recovered from COVID-19.

The V gene is TRBV29-1, the J gene TRBJ1-1; D might be TRBD1 (6 bases). CDR3 length: 13 residues. The ends were cut back, 1 base at V and 11 bases at J, with 17 bases in the middle. Per germline, CDR1 SQVTM and CDR2 ANQGSEA. CDR3 residues: CSVEGTGSTMAFF. The CDR3 DNA is TGCAGCGTTGAAGGTACAGGGAGTACTATGGCTTTCTTT. Full variable domain (remainder filled in from reference TRBV29-1 and TRBJ1-1): SAVISQKPSRDICQRGTSLTIQCQVDSQVTMMFWYRQQPGQSLTLIATANQGSEATYESGFVIDKFPISRPNLTFSTLTVSNMSPEDSSIYLCSVEGTGSTMAFFGQGTRLTVV.

The chain recombines TRBV5-4 with TRBJ1-4; 8 nucleotides agree with TRBD1. CDR1 and CDR2 (germline): SGHNT, YYREEE (reference sequence). The CDR3 runs to 14 residues. Trimming took 2 bases from V and 5 from J; bases not matched to a gene: 2. The DNA for the CDR3 is TGTGCCAGCAGCTTAAGACAGGGGAATGAAAAACTGTTTTTT. Amino acid sequence: CASSLRQGNEKLFF.

The chain couples TRBV19 to TRBJ1-1; D perhaps matches TRBD1 (6 bases). Germline CDR1 and CDR2: LNHDA and SQIVND (reference sequence). The CDR3 has 15 residues. Trimming shortened V by 8 bases and J by 1 base, and 17 bases separated the two germline ends. CDR3 sequence: CASRWGGATNTEAFF. For the CDR3, the DNA is TGTGCCAGTCGATGGGGGGGCGCAACGAACACTGAAGCTTTCTTT.

The chain couples TRBV5-8 to TRBJ2-5, with D unresolved. Germline CDR1 and CDR2: SGHTS and YDEGEE. Trimming removed 4 bases at V and 6 bases at J, with 19 bases between. The CDR3 loop spans 15 amino acids. The DNA of the CDR3 is TGTGCCAGCAGCCTAGGAGCAGCAGATTTTAAGACCCAGTACTTC. This codes for CASSLGAADFKTQYF.

V is TRBV11-2 and J is TRBJ2-7; possible D gene TRBD1, 5 bases. The CDR3 extends over 14 amino acids. Deletions cut 5 bases from V and 2 bases from J, with 13 bases between. Germline loops: CDR1 SGHAT, CDR2 FQNNGV. The CDR3 coding sequence is TGTGCCAGCAGCCCGACAGACGGAACCTACGAGCAGTACTTC. It codes for CASSPTDGTYEQYF.

Written as DNA, the CDR3 is TGCGCCAGCAGCTTCCGGACAGGGAGGACCTACGAGCAGTACTTC. This encodes CASSFRTGRTYEQYF. The chain has TRBV5-1 and TRBJ2-7; 8 nucleotides align to TRBD1. J lost 2 bases, V lost 2 bases, and 6 bases had no gene match. The CDR3 runs to 15 residues. Germline lookup yields CDR1 SGHRS and CDR2 YFSETQ.

The chain is built from TRBV30 and TRBJ1-2; no clear D. The CDR3 runs 11 residues. Trimming removed 4 bases at V and 5 bases at J, with 8 bases between. Germline lookup yields CDR1 GTSNPN and CDR2 SVGIG (reference sequence). Here the CDR3 reads CAWNREYGYTF. CDR3 DNA: TGTGCCTGGAATCGGGAATATGGCTACACCTTC.